This TCR beta chain is from a study of T cells in Graves' hyperthyroidism and ophthalmopathy. With respect to this clonotype: Its antigen is not known.

Findings of the study overall: Researchers found most expanded thyroid clonotypes above 0.001 in blood as well.

The ends were cut back, 3 bases at V and 11 bases at J, with 14 bases in the middle. Germline V lookup: CDR1 MGHRA, CDR2 YSYEKL. This CDR3 region has 14 residues. Amplification of TCR beta CDR3 regions used RNA as the template. A first-round RT-PCR of the TCR CDR3 used the HTBI primer set. A single record per CDR3 protein comes from TCRdb applying MiXCR to the multiplex PCR reads. The table has under 350,000 distinct CDR3 sequences, roughly 14% seen once. This TCR was sampled from a woman aged 25-40 years with Graves' hyperthyroidism that later progressed to Graves' ophthalmopathy. The sequenced sample consisted of blood. V gene TRBV4-1 combines with J gene TRBJ1-6; weak D call: TRBD1 (5 bases). CDR3 bases: TGCGCCAGCAGCCAGGGACGGGATGGAACACCCCTCCACTTT. Amino acid sequence: CASSQGRDGTPLHF.